This T cell receptor beta chain was captured by sequencing in a study of cytomegalovirus exposure and HLA in healthy donors. Study-wide results and limits: A later analysis revealed that TCR association rates differed between HLA loci, peaking at DRB1 and bottoming out at HLA-C. Sequencing depth across donors, presence/absence analyses assumed, was roughly uniform. Most observed TCR sequences were rare, whereas some public TCRs were detected in many donors.

This clone was detected a few times. Its antigen remains unidentified. 60 Vbeta and 13 Jbeta primers were used in PCR. TCRdb keeps only in-frame clones here, not all; method: immunoSEQ multiplex PCR. The sample has roughly 140,000 clones; roughly 80% are singletons. The donors gave bone marrow, and they were healthy. This CDR3 spans 13 amino acids. Per germline, CDR1 LGHNA and CDR2 YSLEER. The V and J ends lost 2 bases and 3 bases respectively, with 7 bases between them. The chain is built from TRBV4-3 and TRBJ1-1; D is unresolved. Specimen: PBMCs. The clonotype originates from a female donor in good health and CMV-seronegative. The CDR3 nucleotides are TGCGCCAGCAGCCAAATTGTCGACACTGAAGCTTTCTTT. Translating gives CASSQIVDTEAFF.